What follows describes a single T cell receptor beta chain. This sample is drawn from a study of blood T cell repertoires in COVID-19. Clones were sequenced by immunoSEQ multiplex PCR, and TCRdb holds only the in-frame ones, with some missing. The table lists 100,000 to 150,000 clones, just under 80% of them singletons. V lost 4 bases, J lost 3 bases, and 9 bases stayed unmatched. This CDR3 is built from 15 residues. From germline, CDR1 is GTSNPN and CDR2 SVGIG (reference sequence). Sequenced input: peripheral blood. The rearrangement uses TRBV30 and TRBJ2-3; 8 bases agree with TRBD1. This clonotype originated in a human donor in a cohort sampled during active COVID-19. The CDR3 spells CAWNSLTGGTDTQYF. As DNA, the CDR3 is TGTGCCTGGAACTCGCTAACAGGGGGTACAGATACGCAGTATTTT. Looking up the rest from reference TRBV30 and TRBJ2-3 gives the full variable domain: SQTIHQWPATLVQPVGSPLSLECTVEGTSNPNLYWYRQAAGRGLQLLFYSVGIGQISSEVPQNLSASRPQDRQFILSSKKLLLSDSGFYLCAWNSLTGGTDTQYFGPGTRLTVL.